Below, 6 T cell receptor beta chains from the same sample are listed, as sequenced in a study of blood T cell repertoires in COVID-19. Clones were read by immunoSEQ multiplex PCR, and TCRdb kept only the in-frame ones, dropping some. The sample has roughly 160,000 clones, 85% to 95% seen once; the top ten hold 0.53%. What was sequenced was peripheral blood. All receptors come from a man in his fifties with acute or convalescent COVID-19.

The rearrangement joins TRBV5-1 to TRBJ2-1, with TRBD2 identical over 10 bases. The V and J ends lost 2 bases and 2 bases, in that order; junction bases with no gene match: 7. The CDR3 totals 17 residues. CDR1 and CDR2 from the germline V gene are SGHRS and YFSETQ. The CDR3 spells CASSFVTSGRTYNEQFF. The CDR3 region has the DNA TGCGCCAGCAGCTTTGTGACTAGCGGGCGAACCTACAATGAGCAGTTCTTC.

This sequence joins TRBV27 and TRBJ1-2; 7 bases agree with TRBD1. J was trimmed by 0 bases and V by 4 bases; bases with no gene match: 5. The CDR3 spans 15 residues. The germline CDR1 and CDR2 sequences are MNHEY and SMNVEV (reference sequence). The CDR3 sequence is CASSWGTAPNYGYTF. DNA for the CDR3: TGTGCCAGCAGTTGGGGGACAGCTCCTAACTATGGCTACACCTTC.

This clone showed up just once. The rearrangement joins TRBV7-2 to TRBJ1-2; 8 bases fit TRBD1. The CDR3 is 17 residues long. The germline V gene encodes CDR1 SGHTA and CDR2 FQGNSA. V lost 2 bases and J lost 5; bases outside the gene matches: 13. This chain's CDR3 is CASSLLLINDRGYGYTF. CDR3 sequence (DNA): TGTGCCAGCAGCTTACTCCTTATTAACGACAGGGGTTATGGCTACACCTTC.

The rearrangement uses TRBV7-3 and TRBJ2-3, with TRBD2 as a possible D gene (5 bases). V shed 2 bases and J shed 2 bases, with 5 bases lying between them. Per the germline V gene, CDR1 is SGHTA and CDR2 is FQGTGA. The CDR3 runs to 13 residues. CDR3 in amino acids: CASSLDYTDTQYF. CDR3 nucleotides: TGTGCCAGCAGCTTAGACTACACAGATACGCAGTATTTT.

The V gene is TRBV6-6, the J gene TRBJ1-6; TRBD1 agrees at 7 bases. Germline CDR1 is MNHNY and CDR2 is SVGAGI (reference sequence). V trimming: 1 base; J trimming: 9 bases; junction bases outside the gene matches: 3. The CDR3 contains 14 residues. CDR3: CASSYLQGTSPLHF. The CDR3 region has the DNA TGTGCCAGCAGTTACTTACAGGGGACTTCACCCCTCCACTTT.

The chain couples TRBV5-1 to TRBJ2-5; D unclear. Per the germline V gene, CDR1 is SGHRS and CDR2 is YFSETQ. This CDR3 comprises 13 residues. V lost 2 bases to trimming and J lost 5 bases, with 10 bases between them. The CDR3 spells CASSFGLGETQYF. For the CDR3, the DNA is TGCGCCAGCAGCTTTGGGCTTGGGGAGACCCAGTACTTC.